This T cell receptor beta chain appears in the sequencing data of a study of shared clonotypes between healthy human individuals. Profiled with immunoSEQ multiplex PCR; TCRdb holds only in-frame clones, not every one. The table has some 1 million clones, 65% to 75% seen once. Note on this clone: Its target is unknown.

Findings and caveats of the study: Blood alone was sampled, and tissue repertoires likely differ.

The germline V and J ends were trimmed by 0 bases and 2 bases, with 11 bases remaining between them. This CDR3 contains 16 residues. Germline CDR1 is SGHRS and CDR2 is YFSETQ. This chain joins TRBV5-1 and TRBJ2-2; D is ambiguous. This clonotype originated in a man in his late teens or twenties in good health. The sample taken for sequencing was memory CD4+ T cells sorted from blood. Subset here: CD45RA-negative fraction. CDR3: CASSLVTGVNTGELFF. CDR3 DNA sequence: TGCGCCAGCAGCTTGGTAACTGGGGTAAACACCGGGGAGCTGTTTTTT.